This entry concerns a single T cell receptor beta chain. Its antigen is unknown. TCRdb keeps only in-frame clones here, not all; method: immunoSEQ multiplex PCR. The sample lists approximately 180,000 clones; about 90% were seen once. The data derive from a study of T cell responses to AZD1222 COVID-19 vaccine. Overall study context: Timing groups of about 4 and about 12 weeks for second doses were pooled. Findings of the study overall: At baseline, just 5 or 6 AZD1222 recipients tested seropositive.

V lost 3 bases, J lost 2 bases, and 11 bases lay in between. The CDR3 totals 13 residues. Per germline, CDR1 GTSNPN and CDR2 SVGIG (reference sequence). Material: peripheral blood, obtained on day 0 of AZD1222 vaccination. The TCR sequence derives from an adult in good health. The chain joins TRBV30 to TRBJ2-7; D might be TRBD2 (6 bases). The CDR3 bases are TGTGCCTGGAGAATCTCGGGGGCCTACGAGCAGTACTTC. This codes for CAWRISGAYEQYF.